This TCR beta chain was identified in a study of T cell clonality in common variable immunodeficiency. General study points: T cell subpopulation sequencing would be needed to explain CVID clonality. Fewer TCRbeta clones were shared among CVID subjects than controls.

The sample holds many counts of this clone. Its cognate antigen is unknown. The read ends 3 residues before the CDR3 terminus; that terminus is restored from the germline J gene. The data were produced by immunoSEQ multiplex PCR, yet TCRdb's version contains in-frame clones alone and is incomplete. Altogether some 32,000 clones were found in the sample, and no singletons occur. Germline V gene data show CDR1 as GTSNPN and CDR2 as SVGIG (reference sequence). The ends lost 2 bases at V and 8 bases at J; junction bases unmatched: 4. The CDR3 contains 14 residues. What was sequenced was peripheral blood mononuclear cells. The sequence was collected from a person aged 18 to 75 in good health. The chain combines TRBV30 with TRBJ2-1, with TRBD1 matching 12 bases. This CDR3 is CAWSLGQGADEQFF. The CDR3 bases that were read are TGTGCCTGGAGTTTGGGACAGGGGGCCGATGAG.